The 13 T cell receptor beta chains below were found in one sample sequenced in a study of shared clonotypes between healthy human individuals. The repertoire was sequenced with immunoSEQ multiplex PCR; TCRdb's copy has only in-frame clones and lacks some. The table lists around 2.5 million clones, over 85% of them singletons. The sample was naive CD4+ T cells from PBMCs. Subset in this sample: CD45RA+ positively selected. These receptor sequences come from a man between 18 and 35 years old in good health. Some clones in this sample may be carry-over from other donors' samples.

This clone showed up just once. The chain employs TRBV7-9 and TRBJ2-5, with D unresolved. The CDR3 runs to 11 residues. V was clipped by 3 bases and J by 13 bases, with 12 bases between them. In germline, CDR1 is SEHNR, CDR2 FQNEAQ (reference sequence). The CDR3 region has the DNA TGTGCCAGCAGCTTGGGCTGGCTGACGTACTTC. Its translation is CASSLGWLTYF.

The chain combines TRBV29-1 with TRBJ2-5, with TRBD2 as a possible D gene (6 bases). The CDR3 consists of 13 residues. Trimming removed 2 bases from V and 5 bases from J, with 12 bases in between. From germline, CDR1 is SQVTM and CDR2 ANQGSEA. DNA of the CDR3: TGCAGCGTTGAACCCGGGAGTGTGGAGACCCAGTACTTC. This sequence encodes CSVEPGSVETQYF.

V usage is TRBV5-1 and J usage is TRBJ2-7; 11 bases match TRBD2. CDR3 length: 16 amino acids. Germline V gene data show CDR1 as SGHRS and CDR2 as YFSETQ. Trimming took 0 bases from V and 4 from J; bases not matched to a gene: 6. For the CDR3, the DNA is TGCGCCAGCAGCTTGGCCCGGACTAGCGGGTTGTACGAGCAGTACTTC. This sequence encodes CASSLARTSGLYEQYF.

The chain joins TRBV4-1 to TRBJ2-5, with D possibly TRBD1 on 6 matching bases. The J call is uncertain, as TRBJ2-7 better fits the DNA end. CDR3 length: 16 amino acids. Per the germline V gene, CDR1 is MGHRA and CDR2 is YSYEKL. CDR3 DNA sequence: TGCGCCAGCAGCCTAACCGGGACATACTTCTCCTACGAGCAGTACTTC. Residues: CASSLTGTYFSYEQYF.

The J gene is TRBJ2-7, the V gene TRBV4-3, with D perhaps TRBD1 or TRBD2 (5 bases each). V gave up 1 base and J gave up 6 bases, with 16 bases separating them. This CDR3 is 15 amino acids long. CDR1 LGHNA and CDR2 YSLEER come from the germline V gene. CDR3 residues: CASSQASGHYSEQYF. In DNA, the CDR3 is TGCGCCAGCAGCCAAGCTTCGGGGCACTACTCCGAGCAGTACTTC.

V usage is TRBV7-2 and J usage is TRBJ1-2; no reliable D call. The CDR3 extends over 15 amino acids. Trimming cost V 3 bases and J 0 bases, with 11 bases left between them. CDR1 is SGHTA and CDR2 is FQGNSA in the germline V gene. The CDR3 nucleotides read TGTGCCAGCAGCTTCTCCCTATTTTCTAACTATGGCTACACCTTC. Translation: CASSFSLFSNYGYTF. Variable domain in full (rest from reference TRBV7-2 and TRBJ1-2): GAGVSQSPSNKVTEKGKDVELRCDPISGHTALYWYRQSLGQGLEFLIYFQGNSAPDKSGLPSDRFSAERTGGSVSTLTIQRTQQEDSAVYLCASSFSLFSNYGYTFGSGTRLTVV.

The V call is TRBV5-1, the J call TRBJ1-6; no reliable D call. The CDR3 runs 16 residues. CDR1 and CDR2 from the germline V gene are SGHRS and YFSETQ. V lost 0 bases and J 0 bases, leaving 7 bases between the germline ends. CDR3 protein: CASSLGGSSYNSPLHF. The CDR3 nucleotides read TGCGCCAGCAGCTTGGGTGGCAGCTCCTATAATTCACCCCTCCACTTT. The complete variable domain, with remaining parts taken from reference TRBV5-1 and TRBJ1-6, reads KAGVTQTPRYLIKTRGQQVTLSCSPISGHRSVSWYQQTPGQGLQFLFEYFSETQRNKGNFPGRFSGRQFSNSRSEMNVSTLELGDSALYLCASSLGGSSYNSPLHFGNGTRLTVT.

This chain joins TRBV7-2 and TRBJ2-7; D gene unclear. Per germline, CDR1 SGHTA and CDR2 FQGNSA. The germline V and J ends were trimmed by 7 bases and 6 bases, with 16 bases remaining between them. CDR3 size: 13 residues. CDR3 region: CASNLGRGGEQYF. In nucleotides, the CDR3 is TGTGCCAGCAACCTGGGCAGAGGTGGCGAGCAGTACTTC.

This chain links TRBV18 with TRBJ1-3, with D uncertain. CDR3 length: 16 amino acids. Looked up from germline, CDR1 is KGHSH and CDR2 is LQKENI. V lost 2 bases and J lost 6, with 17 bases in between. CDR3 nucleotides: TGTGCCAGCTCACCAATGTTCGCGGGGAGGGAAAACACCATATATTTT. This codes for CASSPMFAGRENTIYF.

This chain connects TRBV6-5 to TRBJ1-1; 7 bases match TRBD1. From germline, CDR1 is MNHEY and CDR2 SVGAGI. The V segment lost 0 bases and the J segment 3 bases; nucleotides outside the gene matches: 4. This CDR3 has 15 residues. The CDR3 DNA is TGTGCCAGCAGTTACTCCGGGACAGTCGACACTGAAGCTTTCTTT. Translation gives CASSYSGTVDTEAFF.

The chain joins TRBV6-1 to TRBJ1-3; D ambiguous. Trimming removed 9 bases from V and 1 base from J, with 13 bases in between. Germline V gene lookup returns CDR1 MNHNS and CDR2 SASEGT. This CDR3 contains 14 residues. The CDR3 region has the DNA TGTGCCAGTTCGACGCTCCTTTCTGGAAACACCATATATTTT. Encoded protein: CASSTLLSGNTIYF.

This chain uses TRBV5-8 with TRBJ1-2; no firm D call. Germline CDR1 is SGHTS and CDR2 is YDEGEE. V was pared by 1 base and J by 2 bases, with 12 bases between. The CDR3 length is 15 residues. The CDR3 loop reads CASSLIGEGNYGYTF. CDR3 nucleotide sequence: TGTGCCAGCAGCTTGATTGGGGAAGGAAACTATGGCTACACCTTC.

The rearrangement links TRBV29-1 to TRBJ2-1, with 7 positions matching TRBD2. V lost 3 bases to trimming and J lost 15 bases; unmatched junction nucleotides: 2. Germline values: CDR1 SQVTM, CDR2 ANQGSEA. The CDR3 is 9 residues long. CDR3 sequence: CSVDPGGFF. CDR3 in DNA: TGCAGCGTTGATCCGGGGGGGTTCTTC.